The 20 T cell receptor beta chains listed next were all sequenced from one sample in a study of T cells in Graves' hyperthyroidism and ophthalmopathy. Researchers took RNA transcripts and amplified the TCR beta CDR3 regions from them. The TCR CDR3 first-round RT-PCR relied on the HTBI primer set. TCRdb passed the multiplex PCR reads through MiXCR, listing each CDR3 protein once. Of some 440,000 distinct CDR3 sequences in the sample, approximately 14% were seen once. Material: blood. These receptors all stem from a woman between 18 and 30 years old with Graves' hyperthyroidism.

The chain uses TRBV6-1 and TRBJ1-4; the match to TRBD1 covers 8 bases. The germline V gene has CDR1 MNHNS and CDR2 SASEGT. The V gene end was trimmed by 5 bases and the J gene end by 4 bases; junction bases not matched to a gene: 6. The CDR3 loop spans 15 amino acids. CDR3 loop: CASSYAGQDNEKLFF. CDR3 nucleotide sequence: TGTGCCAGCAGTTACGCGGGACAGGATAATGAAAAACTGTTTTTT.

This clonotype was seen a few times. The rearrangement uses TRBV9 and TRBJ2-7, with D possibly matching TRBD1 (5 bases). CDR1 is SGDLS, CDR2 YYNGEE, per germline. The V gene lost 3 bases and the J gene lost 2 bases, with 15 bases spanning the gap. CDR3 length: 15 residues. The CDR3 DNA is TGTGCCAGCAGCGCCCTTCAGGGAAATCCCTACGAGCAGTACTTC. Translated, it gives CASSALQGNPYEQYF.

This clonotype was seen once. This chain links TRBV19 with TRBJ1-6; possible D gene TRBD1, 5 bases. The CDR3 length is 15 residues. V lost 5 bases and J 7 bases, leaving 15 bases between the germline ends. Germline V gene sequence: CDR1 LNHDA, CDR2 SQIVND (reference sequence). DNA of the CDR3: TGTGCCAGTAGTGCTTTGGGGGGAACCAATTCACCCCTCCACTTT. As protein: CASSALGGTNSPLHF.

The chain is built from TRBV11-2 and TRBJ1-4; the D is unclear. The germline V gene has CDR1 SGHAT and CDR2 FQNNGV. The ends were cut back, 5 bases at V and 8 bases at J, with 21 bases in the middle. The CDR3 covers 16 residues. The CDR3, as DNA: TGTGCCAGCAGCGACCTACCCTGGGTCCTTAGGGAAAAACTGTTTTTT. Its translation: CASSDLPWVLREKLFF.

The rearrangement links TRBV7-2 to TRBJ2-7, with 11 nucleotides matching TRBD2. The germline V gene encodes CDR1 SGHTA and CDR2 FQGNSA. The CDR3 is made up of 16 amino acids. J lost 2 bases, V lost 4 bases, and 7 bases had no gene match. Here the CDR3 DNA reads TGTGCCAGCAGCTCGGGTAGCGGGAGGGCAGCCTACGAGCAGTACTTC. This encodes CASSSGSGRAAYEQYF.

This clonotype was counted a few times. The rearrangement uses TRBV24-1 and TRBJ1-2; no definite D call. Trimming removed 4 bases from V and 8 bases from J, with 19 bases in between. The CDR3 sequence is 15 residues long. Germline V gene lookup returns CDR1 KGHDR and CDR2 SFDVKD. CDR3 in amino acids: CATSDPVGSEGGYTF. The CDR3 DNA reads as TGTGCCACCAGTGACCCCGTCGGCAGCGAAGGAGGCTACACCTTC.

This sequence joins TRBV4-1 and TRBJ1-1; TRBD1 matches 7 bases. There are 14 residues in the CDR3. Looked up from germline, CDR1 is MGHRA and CDR2 is YSYEKL. V lost 0 bases, J lost 6 bases, and 4 bases stayed unmatched. Written as DNA, the CDR3 is TGCGCCAGCAGCCAAGATGAGGGGGCCCCTGAAGCTTTCTTT. Residues: CASSQDEGAPEAFF.

There are a few counts of this clonotype. The rearrangement links TRBV27 to TRBJ1-5; D may be TRBD1 (5 bases). Trimming took off 2 bases at V and 9 bases at J, with 14 bases between the two ends. The CDR3 spans 14 residues. Germline V lookup: CDR1 MNHEY, CDR2 SMNVEV (reference sequence). The CDR3 sequence is CASSLGDGTGPQHF. For the CDR3, the DNA is TGTGCCAGCAGTTTAGGGGACGGGACGGGGCCCCAGCATTTT.

This chain joins TRBV7-2 and TRBJ2-7, with TRBD1 identical over 7 bases. Germline V gene data show CDR1 as SGHTA and CDR2 as FQGNSA. With V trimmed by 10 bases and J by 2 bases, 5 bases remained unmatched. The CDR3 spans 12 residues. CDR3 nucleotides: TGTGCCACCCGGGGACAGACCTACGAGCAGTACTTC. Translating gives CATRGQTYEQYF.

This clonotype was seen many times. The J gene is TRBJ2-3, the V gene TRBV6-1; TRBD2 is a possible D gene (6 bases). V was clipped by 6 bases and J by 3 bases, with 19 bases between them. Germline lookup yields CDR1 MNHNS and CDR2 SASEGT. The CDR3 is made up of 16 amino acids. CDR3 nucleotides: TGTGCCAGCAGCCCCCTCGTCGCGGGAATAACAGATACGCAGTATTTT. It translates to CASSPLVAGITDTQYF.

This clonotype was seen at least ten times. This rearrangement joins TRBV20-1 to TRBJ2-7, with 7 bases identical to TRBD1. The CDR3 length is 15 residues. V lost 0 bases and J lost 4; bases outside the gene matches: 9. Looked up from germline, CDR1 is DFQATT and CDR2 is SNEGSKA (reference sequence). Here the CDR3 DNA reads TGCAGTGCTAGAGATATAGGGGGCGCGAGTTACGAGCAGTACTTC. Translation gives CSARDIGGASYEQYF.

This clonotype has just a few counts. The chain carries TRBV4-3 and TRBJ2-3, with a weak D call TRBD1 (6 bases). The CDR3 sequence is 16 residues long. The V end lost 4 bases, the J end lost 5 bases, and 19 bases lay between the germline ends. Germline CDR1 LGHNA, CDR2 YSLEER. CDR3 protein: CASSPNQGLALDTQYF. As DNA, the CDR3 is TGCGCCAGCAGCCCTAACCAGGGGCTAGCACTAGATACGCAGTATTTT.

This clonotype was seen more than once but under ten times. The gene calls are TRBV29-1 and TRBJ2-1; 8 bases fit TRBD2. The CDR3 totals 14 residues. V was pared by 4 bases and J by 4 bases, with 6 bases of the junction left unmatched. Germline CDR1 and CDR2: SQVTM and ANQGSEA. The DNA for the CDR3 is TGCAGCGTTGTGACTAGCGTACGATACAATGAGCAGTTCTTC. Its translation: CSVVTSVRYNEQFF.

This clonotype was seen at least ten times. This chain uses TRBV20-1 with TRBJ1-1; perhaps TRBD1 as D (5 bases). The CDR3 is made up of 15 amino acids. Germline values: CDR1 DFQATT, CDR2 SNEGSKA (reference sequence). Trimming took off 3 bases at V and 4 bases at J, with 18 bases between the two ends. The CDR3: CSARATALWGTEAFF. The CDR3 coding sequence is TGCAGTGCTAGGGCGACAGCCCTTTGGGGCACTGAAGCTTTCTTT.

This clonotype was seen at least ten times. The CDR3 DNA is TGTGCCAGCAGGTCAGGACAGTCCTACGAGCAGTACTTC. This codes for CASRSGQSYEQYF. The chain joins TRBV28 to TRBJ2-7; a possible D gene is TRBD1 (6 bases). Trimming took 6 bases from V and 1 from J, leaving 10 bases between them. The CDR3 totals 13 residues. Looked up from germline, CDR1 is MDHEN and CDR2 is SYDVKM. The full variable domain, its missing parts supplied by reference TRBV28 and TRBJ2-7, is DVKVTQSSRYLVKRTGEKVFLECVQDMDHENMFWYRQDPGLGLRLIYFSYDVKMKEKGDIPEGYSVSREKKERFSLILESASTNQTSMYLCASRSGQSYEQYFGPGTRLTVT.

This clonotype has ten or more counts. The chain employs TRBV7-2 and TRBJ2-1; 9 bases line up with TRBD2. CDR1 is SGHTA and CDR2 is FQGNSA in the germline V gene. This CDR3 region has 16 residues. V was pared by 5 bases and J by 3 bases, with 8 bases of the junction left unmatched. The DNA of the CDR3 is TGTGCCAGCAGCACGCACGGACTAGCGAGCTACAATGAGCAGTTCTTC. Amino acid sequence: CASSTHGLASYNEQFF.

This clonotype occurred many times. The chain is built from TRBV20-1 and TRBJ2-5, with D perhaps matching TRBD2 (6 bases). This CDR3 region has 12 residues. CDR1 is DFQATT, CDR2 SNEGSKA, per germline (reference sequence). Trimming shortened V by 5 bases and J by 7 bases, and 14 bases separated the two germline ends. The CDR3 DNA reads TGCAGTGCTCCCACGATGGAGGGGACCCAGTACTTC. This sequence encodes CSAPTMEGTQYF.

This clonotype was recorded many times. The chain combines TRBV7-9 with TRBJ2-7; the D gene could be TRBD1 or TRBD2 (6 bases each). Germline CDR1 SEHNR, CDR2 FQNEAQ (reference sequence). The CDR3 is 14 residues long. V gave up 2 bases and J gave up 2 bases, with 10 bases separating them. The CDR3 sequence: CASSLWGAPYEQYF. In DNA form, the CDR3 reads TGTGCCAGCAGCTTATGGGGGGCACCCTACGAGCAGTACTTC.

This clonotype appeared many times. This chain links TRBV4-2 with TRBJ2-7; tentative D call: TRBD2 (6 bases). With 1 base removed from V and 0 bases from J, the gap between germline ends came to 10 bases. The CDR3 is 15 amino acids. Looked up from germline, CDR1 is LGHNA and CDR2 is YNFKEQ. CDR3 region: CASSQARGSSYEQYF. CDR3 DNA sequence: TGTGCCAGCAGCCAAGCACGGGGGAGCTCCTACGAGCAGTACTTC.

The rearrangement links TRBV2 to TRBJ2-5; TRBD2 is a possible D gene (6 bases). V lost 3 bases, J lost 5 bases, and 13 bases lay in between. Germline lookup yields CDR1 SNHLY and CDR2 FYNNEI. This CDR3 is built from 14 residues. The CDR3 sequence is CASSEPREQETQYF. The CDR3 region has the DNA TGTGCCAGCAGTGAGCCCCGGGAGCAGGAGACCCAGTACTTC.